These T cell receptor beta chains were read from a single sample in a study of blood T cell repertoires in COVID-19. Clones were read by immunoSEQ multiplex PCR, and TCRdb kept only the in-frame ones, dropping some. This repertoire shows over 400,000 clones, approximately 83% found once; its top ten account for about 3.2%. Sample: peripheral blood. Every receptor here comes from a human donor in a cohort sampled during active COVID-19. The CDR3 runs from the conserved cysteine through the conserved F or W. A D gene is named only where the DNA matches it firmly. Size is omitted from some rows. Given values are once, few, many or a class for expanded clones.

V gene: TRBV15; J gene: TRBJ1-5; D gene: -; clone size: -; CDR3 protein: CATSSLGQQPQHF; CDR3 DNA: TGTGCCACCAGCAGCCTGGGGCAGCAGCCCCAGCATTTT
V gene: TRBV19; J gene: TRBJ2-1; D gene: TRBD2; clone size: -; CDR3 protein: CASRGLAATSYNEQFF; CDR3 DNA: TGTGCCAGTAGGGGACTAGCGGCTACCTCCTACAATGAGCAGTTCTTC
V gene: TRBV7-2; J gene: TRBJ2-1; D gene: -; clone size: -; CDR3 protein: CASRLARGEGYNEQFF; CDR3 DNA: TGTGCCAGCAGACTAGCGAGGGGGGAAGGATACAATGAGCAGTTCTTC
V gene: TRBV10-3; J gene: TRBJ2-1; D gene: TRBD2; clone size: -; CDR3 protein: CAISNLAGPYNEQFF; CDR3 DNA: TGTGCCATCAGTAATCTAGCGGGGCCTTACAATGAGCAGTTCTTC
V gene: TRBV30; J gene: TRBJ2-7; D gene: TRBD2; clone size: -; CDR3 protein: CAWSGRTSGAYEQYF; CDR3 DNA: TGTGCCTGGAGTGGAAGGACTAGCGGAGCCTACGAGCAGTACTTC
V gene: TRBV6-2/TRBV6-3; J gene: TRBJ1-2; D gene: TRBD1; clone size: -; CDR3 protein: CASSRRDRYGYTF; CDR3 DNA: TGTGCCAGCAGTCGGCGGGACAGATATGGCTACACCTTC
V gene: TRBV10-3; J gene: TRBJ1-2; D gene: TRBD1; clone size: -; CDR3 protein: CAISTTGDYGYTF; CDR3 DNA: TGTGCCATCAGCACGACAGGGGACTATGGCTACACCTTC
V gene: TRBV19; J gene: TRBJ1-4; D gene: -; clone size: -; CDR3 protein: CASTYSNNEKLFF; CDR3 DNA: TGTGCCAGTACGTACAGCAATAATGAAAAACTGTTTTTT
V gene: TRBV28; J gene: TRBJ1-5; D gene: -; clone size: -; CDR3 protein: CASSYPGDGNQPQHF; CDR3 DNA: TGTGCCAGCAGTTACCCGGGTGACGGCAATCAGCCCCAGCATTTT
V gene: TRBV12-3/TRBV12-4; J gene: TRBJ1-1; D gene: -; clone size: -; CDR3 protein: CASRFQDTEAFF; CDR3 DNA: TGTGCCAGCAGATTCCAGGACACTGAAGCTTTCTTT
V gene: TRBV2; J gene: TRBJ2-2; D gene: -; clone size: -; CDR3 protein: CASTPIAANTGELFF; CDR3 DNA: TGTGCCAGCACCCCCATAGCGGCGAACACCGGGGAGCTGTTTTTT
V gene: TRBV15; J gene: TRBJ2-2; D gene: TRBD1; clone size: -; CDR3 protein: CATSRDREQGATISWELFF; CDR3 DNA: TGTGCCACCAGCAGAGATCGGGAACAGGGGGCGACGATCTCTTGGGAGCTGTTTTTT
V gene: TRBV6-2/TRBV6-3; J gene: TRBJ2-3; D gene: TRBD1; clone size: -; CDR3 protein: CASSYLGQGTDTQYF; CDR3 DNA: TGTGCCAGCAGTTACTTGGGACAGGGTACAGATACGCAGTATTTT
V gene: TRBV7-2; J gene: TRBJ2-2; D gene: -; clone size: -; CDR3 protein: CASSLRLDTGELFF; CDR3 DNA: TGTGCCAGCTCCCTGAGGCTCGACACCGGGGAGCTGTTTTTT
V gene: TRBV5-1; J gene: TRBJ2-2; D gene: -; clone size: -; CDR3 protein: CASSLGSRVLTGELFF; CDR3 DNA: TGCGCCAGCAGCTTGGGGTCCCGGGTACTCACCGGGGAGCTGTTTTTT
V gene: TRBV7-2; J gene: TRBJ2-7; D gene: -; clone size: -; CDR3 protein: CASSLGDIHYEQYF; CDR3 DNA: TGTGCCAGCAGCTTAGGGGACATTCACTACGAGCAGTACTTC
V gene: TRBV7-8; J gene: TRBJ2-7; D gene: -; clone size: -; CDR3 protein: CASSAGSSEQYF; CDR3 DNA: TGTGCCAGCAGCGCCGGGAGTAGCGAGCAGTACTTC
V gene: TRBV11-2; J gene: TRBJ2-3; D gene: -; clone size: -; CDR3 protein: CASSSPLRADTQYF; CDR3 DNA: TGTGCCAGCAGCTCGCCCCTGAGGGCAGATACGCAGTATTTT
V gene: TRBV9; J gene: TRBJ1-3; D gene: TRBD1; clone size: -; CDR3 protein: CASSTAGTASGNTIYF; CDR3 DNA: TGTGCCAGCAGCACCGCCGGGACAGCCTCTGGAAACACCATATATTTT
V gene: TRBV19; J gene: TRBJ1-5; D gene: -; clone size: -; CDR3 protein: CASSIGQHSNQPQHF; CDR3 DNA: TGTGCCAGTAGTATCGGACAGCATAGCAATCAGCCCCAGCATTTT
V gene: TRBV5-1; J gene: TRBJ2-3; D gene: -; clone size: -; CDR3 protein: CASSNTGTDTQYF; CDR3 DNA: TGCGCCAGCAGTAACACAGGTACAGATACGCAGTATTTT
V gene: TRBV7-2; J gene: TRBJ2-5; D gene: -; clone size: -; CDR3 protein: CASSLVLQETQYF; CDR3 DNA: TGTGCCAGCAGCTTAGTCTTGCAAGAGACCCAGTACTTC
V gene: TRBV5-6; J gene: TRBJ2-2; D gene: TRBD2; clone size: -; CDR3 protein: CASSHRLAGRGGELFF; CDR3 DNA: TGTGCCAGCAGCCACCGACTAGCGGGACGTGGCGGGGAGCTGTTTTTT
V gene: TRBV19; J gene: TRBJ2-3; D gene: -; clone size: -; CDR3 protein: CASSRMGGFTDTQYF; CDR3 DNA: TGTGCCAGTAGTAGAATGGGAGGCTTCACAGATACGCAGTATTTT
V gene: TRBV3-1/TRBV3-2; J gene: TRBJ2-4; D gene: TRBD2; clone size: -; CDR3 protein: CASSPHQTSGRWGNIQYF; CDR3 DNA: TGTGCCAGCAGCCCCCATCAGACTAGCGGGAGATGGGGAAACATTCAGTACTTC
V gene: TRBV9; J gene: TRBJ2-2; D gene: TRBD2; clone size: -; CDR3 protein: CASTKTSGRGDTGELFF; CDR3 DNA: TGTGCCAGCACCAAGACTAGCGGGAGGGGCGACACCGGGGAGCTGTTTTTT
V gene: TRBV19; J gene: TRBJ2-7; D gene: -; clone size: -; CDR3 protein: CASSIGTPRGIREQYF; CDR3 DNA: TGTGCCAGTAGTATAGGGACTCCCCGAGGAATACGCGAGCAGTACTTC
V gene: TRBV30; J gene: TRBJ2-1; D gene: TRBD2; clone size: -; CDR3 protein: CAWSVGTSGRGTEQFF; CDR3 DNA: TGTGCCTGGAGTGTGGGGACTAGCGGGAGGGGTACTGAGCAGTTCTTC
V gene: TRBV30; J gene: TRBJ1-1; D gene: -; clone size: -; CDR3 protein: CAWSVPWSNEAFF; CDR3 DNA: TGTGCCTGGAGTGTTCCTTGGTCCAACGAGGCTTTCTTT
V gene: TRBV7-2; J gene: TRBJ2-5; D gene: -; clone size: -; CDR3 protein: CASSPLSETQYF; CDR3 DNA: TGTGCCAGCAGCCCACTAAGCGAGACCCAGTACTTC
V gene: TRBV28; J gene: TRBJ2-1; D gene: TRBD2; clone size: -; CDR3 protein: CASSLRIAGTTPLSGEQFF; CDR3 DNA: TGTGCCAGCAGTTTAAGGATAGCGGGGACGACTCCCCTTTCGGGTGAGCAGTTCTTC
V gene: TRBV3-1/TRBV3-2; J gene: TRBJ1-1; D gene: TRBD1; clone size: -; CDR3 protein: CASSHVDRATEAFF; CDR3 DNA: TGTGCCAGCAGCCACGTTGACAGGGCCACTGAAGCTTTCTTT
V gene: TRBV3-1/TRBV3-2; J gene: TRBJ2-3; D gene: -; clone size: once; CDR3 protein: CASSRGIDTQYF; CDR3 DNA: TGTGCCAGCAGCCGAGGGATAGATACGCAGTATTTT
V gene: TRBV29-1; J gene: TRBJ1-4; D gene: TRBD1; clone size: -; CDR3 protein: CSVDVTGLQKLFF; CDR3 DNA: TGCAGCGTTGATGTGACAGGGCTACAGAAACTGTTTTTT
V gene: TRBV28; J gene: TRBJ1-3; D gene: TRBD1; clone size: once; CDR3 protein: CASSSGQGTGNTIYF; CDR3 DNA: TGTGCCAGCAGTTCGGGACAGGGGACTGGAAACACCATATATTTT
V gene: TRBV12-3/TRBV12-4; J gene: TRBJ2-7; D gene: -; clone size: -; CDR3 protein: CASSPTTNYEQYF; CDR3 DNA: TGTGCCAGCAGTCCCACTACCAACTACGAGCAGTACTTC
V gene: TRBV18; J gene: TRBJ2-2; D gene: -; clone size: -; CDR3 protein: CASSPPDPSRKKAGELFF; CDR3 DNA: TGTGCCAGCTCACCACCGGATCCTAGCCGAAAAAAAGCCGGGGAGCTGTTTTTT
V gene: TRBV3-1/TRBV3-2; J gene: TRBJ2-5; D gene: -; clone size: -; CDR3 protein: CASSQGRWETQYF; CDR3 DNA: TGTGCCAGCAGCCAAGGGAGATGGGAGACCCAGTACTTC
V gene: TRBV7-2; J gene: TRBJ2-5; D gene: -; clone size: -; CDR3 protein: CASSLAGGQYQETQYF; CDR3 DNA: TGTGCCAGCAGCTTAGCCGGGGGACAGTACCAAGAGACCCAGTACTTC
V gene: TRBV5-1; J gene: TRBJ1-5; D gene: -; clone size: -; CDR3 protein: CASSLEDSYPPICNQPQHF; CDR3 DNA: TGCGCCAGCAGCTTGGAAGACTCTTATCCCCCTATATGCAATCAGCCCCAGCATTTT
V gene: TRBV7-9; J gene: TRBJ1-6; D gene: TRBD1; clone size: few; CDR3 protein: CASSLGGTGEGPLHF; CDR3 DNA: TGTGCCAGCAGCTTAGGAGGGACAGGGGAGGGTCCCCTCCACTTT
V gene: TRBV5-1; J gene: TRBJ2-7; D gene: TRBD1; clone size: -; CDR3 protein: CASSSGTALSEQYF; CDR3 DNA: TGCGCCAGCAGTTCCGGGACAGCGTTGTCCGAGCAGTACTTC
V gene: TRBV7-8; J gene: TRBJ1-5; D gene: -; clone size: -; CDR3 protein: CASSLQGAEDGAPQHF; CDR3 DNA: TGTGCCAGCAGCCTACAGGGCGCGGAAGATGGAGCGCCCCAGCATTTT
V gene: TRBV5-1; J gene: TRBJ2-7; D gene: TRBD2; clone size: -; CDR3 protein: CASAPSGRFVDEQYF; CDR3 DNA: TGCGCCAGCGCCCCTAGCGGGAGGTTTGTGGACGAGCAGTACTTC
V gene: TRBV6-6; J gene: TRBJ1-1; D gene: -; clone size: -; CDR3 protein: CASIQGREAFF; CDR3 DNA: TGTGCCAGCATTCAGGGAAGGGAAGCTTTCTTT
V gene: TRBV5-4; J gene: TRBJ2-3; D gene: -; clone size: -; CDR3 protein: CASSLEGQLTDTQYF; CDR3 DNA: TGTGCCAGCAGCTTGGAAGGACAGCTCACAGATACGCAGTATTTT
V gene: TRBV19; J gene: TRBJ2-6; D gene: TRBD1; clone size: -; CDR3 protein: CASSIAAGGSSGANVLTF; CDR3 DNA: TGTGCCAGTAGTATAGCGGCAGGGGGTTCTTCTGGGGCCAACGTCCTGACTTTC
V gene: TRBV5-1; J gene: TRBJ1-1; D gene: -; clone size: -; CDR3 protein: CASSLSNGQTEAFF; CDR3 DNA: TGCGCCAGCAGCTTGTCTAACGGACAGACTGAAGCTTTCTTT
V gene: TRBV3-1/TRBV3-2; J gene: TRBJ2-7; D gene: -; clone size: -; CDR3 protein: CASSQDAAVGAYEQYF; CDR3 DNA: TGTGCCAGCAGCCAAGATGCGGCGGTAGGAGCCTACGAGCAGTACTTC
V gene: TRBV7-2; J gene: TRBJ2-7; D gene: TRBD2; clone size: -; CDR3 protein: CASRRDLLAAAYEQYF; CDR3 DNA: TGTGCCAGCAGACGAGACCTACTAGCGGCTGCGTACGAGCAGTACTTC
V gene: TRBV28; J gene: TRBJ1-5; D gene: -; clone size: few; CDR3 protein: CASQPGTGNQPQHF; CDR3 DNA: TGTGCCAGCCAACCAGGTACGGGGAATCAGCCCCAGCATTTT